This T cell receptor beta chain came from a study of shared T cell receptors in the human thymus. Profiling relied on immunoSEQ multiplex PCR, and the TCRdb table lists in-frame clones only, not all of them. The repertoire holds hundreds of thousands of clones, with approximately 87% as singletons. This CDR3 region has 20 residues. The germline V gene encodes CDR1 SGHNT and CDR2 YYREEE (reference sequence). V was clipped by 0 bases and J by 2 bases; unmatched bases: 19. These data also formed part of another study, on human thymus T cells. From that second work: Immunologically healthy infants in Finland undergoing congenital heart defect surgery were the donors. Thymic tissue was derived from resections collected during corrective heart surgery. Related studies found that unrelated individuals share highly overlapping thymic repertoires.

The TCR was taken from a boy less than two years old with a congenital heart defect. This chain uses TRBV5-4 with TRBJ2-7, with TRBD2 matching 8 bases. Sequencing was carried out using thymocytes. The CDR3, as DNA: TGTGCCAGCAGCTTGGTACCGGGACTAGGCCCAAGGGGGGGACCCTACGAGCAGTACTTC. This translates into CASSLVPGLGPRGGPYEQYF.